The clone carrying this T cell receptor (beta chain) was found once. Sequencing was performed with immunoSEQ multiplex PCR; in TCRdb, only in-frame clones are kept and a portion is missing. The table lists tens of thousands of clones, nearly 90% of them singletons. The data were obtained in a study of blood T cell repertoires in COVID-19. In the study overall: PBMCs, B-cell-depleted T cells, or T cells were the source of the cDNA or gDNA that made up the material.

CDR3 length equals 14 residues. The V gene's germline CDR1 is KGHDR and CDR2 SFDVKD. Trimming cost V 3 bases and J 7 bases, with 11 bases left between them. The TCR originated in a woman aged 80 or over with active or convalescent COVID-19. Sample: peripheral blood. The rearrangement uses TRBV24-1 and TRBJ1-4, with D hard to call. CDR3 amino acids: CATSDPAEAEKLFF. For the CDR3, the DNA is TGTGCCACCAGTGATCCGGCCGAGGCTGAAAAACTGTTTTTT.